This passage covers 17 T cell receptor beta chains from one sample sequenced in a study of vaccination and CD4 T cells after COVID-19. No antigen has been identified for these receptors. Treatment: roughly ten-day PBMC culture with coronavirus spike peptide pools or control peptides (ViraFEST assay). Sequence data for DNA of cultured CD4+ T cells were generated by the Oncomine TCR Beta short-read assay. TCRdb re-called the PCR reads through MiXCR, storing one row per CDR3 protein. The sample consists of approximately 9,300 distinct CDR3 sequences, 25% of them appearing once. The starting material was CD4+ T cells from blood, cultured in vitro, obtained before SARS-CoV-2 vaccination. These TCRs come from a human donor who received a COVID-19 vaccine.

In this sample, this clonotype turned up a few times. This chain uses TRBV21-1 with TRBJ1-5; TRBD1, the table's D call, lacks a check against the DNA. TRBV21-1 is labeled a pseudogene. The CDR3 sequence is 19 residues long. Here the CDR3 reads CASTPGRKQGDGSNQPQHF. The CDR3 nucleotides are TGTGCCAGCACCCCCGGGAGGAAGCAGGGAGATGGGAGCAATCAGCCCCAGCATTTT.

The chain carries TRBV7-9 and TRBJ2-3; unclear D gene. The germline V gene has CDR1 SEHNR and CDR2 FQNEAQ (reference sequence). The CDR3 totals 14 residues. Trimming took off 8 bases at V and 1 base at J, with 13 bases between the two ends. Here the CDR3 reads CASDLGFRTDTQYF. The DNA for the CDR3 is TGTGCCAGCGATTTAGGTTTCCGCACAGATACGCAGTATTTT.

A few counts support this clonotype. The gene calls are TRBV12-3 or TRBV12-4 and TRBJ1-5; 7 nucleotides align to TRBD1. V lost 0 bases and J lost 6; bases outside the gene matches: 5. This CDR3 has 15 residues. CDR3 residues: CASSLAEGAGQPQHF. For the CDR3, the DNA is TGTGCCAGCAGTTTAGCTGAGGGGGCTGGTCAGCCCCAGCATTTT.

V usage is TRBV20-1 and J usage is TRBJ2-1; TRBD2 matches 7 bases. Germline assignment: CDR1 DFQATT and CDR2 SNEGSKA (reference sequence). V shed 6 bases and J 5 bases; nucleotides not matched to a gene: 10. The CDR3 has 14 amino acids. The DNA for the CDR3 is TGCAGTGCCCCTCCATCCACTAGCGACAATGAGCAGTTCTTC. Translated, it gives CSAPPSTSDNEQFF.

This clonotype has just a few counts. This chain uses TRBV12-5 with TRBJ2-3; 9 bases are a match to TRBD1. The germline CDR1 and CDR2 sequences are LGHNT and FRNRAP. Unmatched junction bases numbered 7, after V lost 0 bases and J lost 0 bases. CDR3 size: 18 residues. The CDR3 DNA sequence: TGTGCTAGTGGTTTGGTAATCGGGACAGGGCTGAGCACAGATACGCAGTATTTT. The encoded protein is CASGLVIGTGLSTDTQYF. Complete variable domain (other parts from reference TRBV12-5 and TRBJ2-3): DARVTQTPRHKVTEMGQEVTMRCQPILGHNTVFWYRQTMMQGLELLAYFRNRAPLDDSGMPKDRFSAEMPDATLATLKIQPSEPRDSAVYFCASGLVIGTGLSTDTQYFGPGTRLTVL.

The chain has TRBV6-1 and TRBJ2-5; TRBD2 aligns across 8 bases. Germline V gene lookup returns CDR1 MNHNS and CDR2 SASEGT. The length of the CDR3 is 15 residues. The trim removed 8 bases at V and 5 bases at J, leaving 13 bases unmatched. This CDR3 reads CASAQRRGGGETQYF. In DNA form, the CDR3 reads TGTGCCAGCGCCCAACGACGGGGGGGGGGCGAGACCCAGTACTTC.

Relative to its sample, this clonotype is medium-sized. The chain recombines TRBV10-1 with TRBJ2-3; perhaps D is TRBD1 or TRBD2 (5 bases each). CDR3 size: 14 residues. Germline CDR1 is WNHNN and CDR2 is SYGVQD (reference sequence). Trimming took 4 bases from V and 4 from J, leaving 12 bases between them. The CDR3 DNA reads as TGCGCCAGCAGTGCTTTCCAGGGAGCAGATACGCAGTATTTT. Translation: CASSAFQGADTQYF.

This clonotype was detected only a few times. V usage is TRBV2 and J usage is TRBJ1-1; 8 bases agree with TRBD1. CDR1 SNHLY and CDR2 FYNNEI come from the germline V gene. Trimming at V came to 6 bases and at J to 3 bases, leaving 6 bases not matched to a gene. This CDR3 has 14 amino acids. This chain's CDR3 is CASRYRGGDTEAFF. CDR3 DNA sequence: TGTGCCAGCAGGTACAGGGGGGGAGACACTGAAGCTTTCTTT.

The chain joins TRBV7-9 to TRBJ2-7; a possible D gene is TRBD2 (6 bases). Trimming removed 5 bases at V and 3 bases at J, with 20 bases between. The CDR3 runs to 16 residues. Germline V CDR1 and CDR2: SEHNR, FQNEAQ (reference sequence). The chain's CDR3 is CASSPWVGGVVYEQYF. In DNA, the CDR3 is TGTGCCAGCAGCCCCTGGGTTGGCGGGGTTGTCTACGAGCAGTACTTC.

The chain has TRBV20-1 and TRBJ2-1, with TRBD2 matching over 11 bases. CDR1 DFQATT and CDR2 SNEGSKA come from the germline V gene (reference sequence). The CDR3 consists of 14 residues. The J segment lost 7 bases and the V segment lost 6 bases, leaving 8 bases of the junction unmatched. CDR3 sequence reads: CSAVAGGIRNEQFF. Here the CDR3 DNA reads TGCAGTGCGGTAGCGGGGGGGATTAGGAATGAGCAGTTCTTC.

This clonotype was counted between two and nine times. This chain joins TRBV30 and TRBJ2-7; D is ambiguous. This CDR3 contains 12 residues. The V gene's germline CDR1 is GTSNPN and CDR2 SVGIG (reference sequence). V was pared by 3 bases and J by 4 bases, with 10 bases between. CDR3 loop: CAWRKQNYEQYF. For the CDR3, the DNA is TGTGCCTGGAGAAAACAGAATTACGAGCAGTACTTC.

The chain employs TRBV10-2 and TRBJ1-1; D is ambiguous. This CDR3 spans 16 amino acids. The V end was cut by 2 bases, the J end by 1 base, with 14 bases between. CDR1 and CDR2 (germline): WSHSY, SAAADI. CDR3 protein: CASSEPRVAGNTEAFF. The CDR3 DNA sequence: TGCGCCAGCAGTGAGCCTAGGGTAGCAGGGAACACTGAAGCTTTCTTT.

The chain combines TRBV6-1 with TRBJ2-5, with 7 positions matching TRBD2. The germline V gene encodes CDR1 MNHNS and CDR2 SASEGT. V lost 5 bases to trimming and J lost 4 bases; unmatched junction nucleotides: 10. CDR3 length equals 15 residues. CDR3 sequence: CASSPLWGGGETQYF. CDR3 in DNA: TGTGCCAGCAGTCCCCTTTGGGGGGGAGGAGAGACCCAGTACTTC.

In its sample, this clonotype is medium-sized. The rearrangement uses TRBV7-9 and TRBJ1-2; 10 bases agree with TRBD1. With V trimmed by 5 bases and J by 4 bases, 16 bases remained unmatched. Germline V CDR1 and CDR2: SEHNR, FQNEAQ (reference sequence). The CDR3 runs to 18 residues. In DNA, the CDR3 is TGTGCCAGCAGCGATAGGAGCGGGACAGGGGTCTTCCCCTATGGCTACACCTTC. Translation: CASSDRSGTGVFPYGYTF.

The J gene is TRBJ2-2, the V gene TRBV24-1, with 7 bases aligning to TRBD2. Trimming cost V 9 bases and J 6 bases; bases outside gene matches: 3. Germline lookup yields CDR1 KGHDR and CDR2 SFDVKD. There are 12 residues in the CDR3. In nucleotides, the CDR3 is TGTGCCACCCTTGGGGGGGCCGGGGAGCTGTTTTTT. This translates into CATLGGAGELFF.

This clonotype occurred a few times. J is TRBJ1-2 and V is TRBV28; weak D call: TRBD1 (5 bases). The CDR3 is made up of 14 amino acids. CDR1 MDHEN and CDR2 SYDVKM come from the germline V gene. V gave up 8 bases and J gave up 0 bases, with 13 bases separating them. The CDR3 coding sequence is TGTGCCAGCTCGGGGACTCAAGCTAACTATGGCTACACCTTC. Translation: CASSGTQANYGYTF.

The sample holds a few counts of this clonotype. This rearrangement joins TRBV5-1 to TRBJ2-3, with unresolved D. Germline V CDR1 and CDR2: SGHRS, YFSETQ. CDR3 length equals 11 residues. Trimming left V 2 bases short and J 6 bases short, with 4 bases between. The CDR3 DNA follows: TGCGCCAGCAGCTTTCGGGATACGCAGTATTTT. Translating it yields CASSFRDTQYF.